Below, 2 T cell receptor beta chains from the same sample are listed, as sequenced in a study of T cell repertoires in cytomegalovirus infection. From the reads, TCRdb called clonotypes with MiXCR, one entry per CDR3 protein. This table holds about 890,000 distinct CDR3 sequences, less than 35% found once. No antigen has been identified for these receptors. The sequencing used cultured CD8+ T cells from PBMCs, collected from culture after CMV antigen stimulation. The receptors originated from a human donor in good health (CMV status not recorded). Some clones in this sample may be carry-over from other donors' samples.

This chain links TRBV27 with TRBJ2-5; TRBD2 matches 13 bases. This CDR3 is built from 15 residues. CDR1 is MNHEY, CDR2 SMNVEV, per germline (reference sequence). With V trimmed by 5 bases and J by 7 bases, 7 bases remained unmatched. The CDR3 nucleotides read TGTGCCAGCAGTCGGGGGACTAGCGGGGACTTGACCCAGTACTTC. Translation: CASSRGTSGDLTQYF.

This clonotype was recorded only once. J is TRBJ1-1 and V is TRBV7-9; D call uncertain. CDR3 size: 17 residues. Trimming removed 1 base from V and 5 bases from J, with 20 bases in between. Germline CDR1 and CDR2: SEHNR and FQNEAQ (reference sequence). The CDR3 spells CASSLEPSRGLETEAFF. The CDR3 coding sequence is TGTGCCAGCAGCTTAGAACCCTCCCGGGGTCTGGAAACTGAAGCTTTCTTT.